What follows are 21 T cell receptor beta chains derived from one specimen sequenced in a study of T-cell reconstitution after alpha-beta-depleted transplantation in children. Unique molecular identifiers were incorporated into the prepared TCRbeta library. TCRdb reprocessed the PCR reads via MiXCR and lists one record per CDR3 protein. The repertoire consists of some 6,700 distinct CDR3 sequences, with roughly 17% occurring once and the leading ten covering roughly 15%. The source material was PBMCs, sampled before TCRalphabeta/CD19-depleted stem cell transplant. Every receptor here comes from a boy aged 2 to 10 with acute lymphoblastic leukemia, due to receive a stem cell transplant.

In this sample, this clonotype turned up many times. V gene TRBV4-3 combines with J gene TRBJ2-1; 9 positions agree with TRBD2. Germline V lookup: CDR1 LGHNA, CDR2 YSLEER. This CDR3 contains 15 residues. The V and J ends lost 6 bases and 3 bases, in that order; junction bases with no gene match: 6. CDR3 protein: CASSNSGGSYNEQFF. The CDR3 DNA sequence: TGCGCCAGCAGTAATAGCGGGGGAAGCTACAATGAGCAGTTCTTC.

This clonotype was counted at least ten times. V gene TRBV19 combines with J gene TRBJ2-1, with D perhaps TRBD1 (6 bases). Germline values: CDR1 LNHDA, CDR2 SQIVND (reference sequence). V gave up 1 base and J gave up 4 bases, with 14 bases separating them. The CDR3 runs 16 residues. CDR3 loop: CASSIGSGHRYNEQFF. Here the CDR3 DNA reads TGTGCCAGTAGTATAGGGTCGGGACACAGGTACAATGAGCAGTTCTTC.

This clonotype was counted ten times or more. This chain uses TRBV2 with TRBJ1-1, with a possible D match to TRBD1 (6 bases). The CDR3 covers 15 residues. V was clipped by 0 bases and J by 5 bases, with 13 bases between them. CDR1 and CDR2 (germline): SNHLY, FYNNEI. The CDR3 DNA reads as TGTGCCAGCAGTGAAGCGCTAATAGGGGGTACTGAAGCTTTCTTT. Protein sequence: CASSEALIGGTEAFF.

This clonotype appeared many times. The chain employs TRBV2 and TRBJ2-5; a possible D gene is TRBD2 (6 bases). This CDR3 is 12 amino acids long. Germline-derived CDR1 and CDR2 are SNHLY and FYNNEI. The V end was cut by 7 bases, the J end by 2 bases, with 8 bases between. The CDR3 protein is CASIGGQETQYF. The CDR3 nucleotides are TGTGCCAGCATCGGGGGTCAAGAGACCCAGTACTTC. Variable domain in full (rest from reference TRBV2 and TRBJ2-5): EPEVTQTPSHQVTQMGQEVILRCVPISNHLYFYWYRQILGQKVEFLVSFYNNEISEKSEIFDDQFSVERPDGSNFTLKIRSTKLEDSAMYFCASIGGQETQYFGPGTRLLVL.

This clonotype came up a few times. Given a much more abundant clone one base away, this may be a read error. V gene TRBV14 combines with J gene TRBJ2-7; D unclear. This CDR3 region has 11 residues. Trimming cost V 8 bases and J 7 bases, with 12 bases left between them. Germline V gives CDR1 SGHDN, CDR2 FVKESK. The chain's CDR3 is CASRTSGEQYF. The CDR3 DNA sequence: TGTGCCAGCCGCACGTCCGGGGAGCAGTACTTC.

This clonotype is labeled as medium-sized. One junction end disagrees with the germline gene, perhaps due to a read error. The rearrangement joins TRBV6-5 to TRBJ2-7; D is possibly TRBD1 or TRBD2 (5 bases each). The germline V gene encodes CDR1 MNHEY and CDR2 SVGAGI. The CDR3 is made up of 21 amino acids. The CDR3 DNA reads TGTGCCAGCAGTTACTTGACACCCGAGGGGCCCAAGGTAATCAACTCCCACGAGCAGTACTTC. This codes for CASSYLTPEGPKVINSHEQYF.

The table lists this clonotype with many counts. The J gene is TRBJ2-1, the V gene TRBV20-1, with D possibly matching TRBD2 (6 bases). Germline V gene lookup returns CDR1 DFQATT and CDR2 SNEGSKA (reference sequence). The CDR3 is 16 residues long. With 3 bases removed from V and 4 bases from J, the gap between germline ends came to 19 bases. This CDR3 reads CSASPLTRGDYNEQFF. The CDR3 bases are TGCAGTGCTAGTCCCCTGACTAGAGGGGATTACAATGAGCAGTTCTTC.

This clonotype is judged medium-sized. V gene TRBV12-3 or TRBV12-4 combines with J gene TRBJ1-3; D unclear. There are 15 residues in the CDR3. V lost 2 bases and J 2 bases, leaving 10 bases between the germline ends. For the CDR3, the DNA is TGTGCCAGCAGTTTACCGGGGAGGCCTGGAAACACCATATATTTT. Residues: CASSLPGRPGNTIYF.

Notes on this clonotype: The germline gene is not matched at one end of the junction; a read error may be the cause. The V and J genes are TRBV27 and TRBJ2-1; 8 bases map to TRBD2. Germline values: CDR1 MNHEY, CDR2 SMNVEV (reference sequence). The CDR3 runs to 15 residues. The CDR3 protein is CASSLRRGGKNDQFF. CDR3 bases: TGTGCCAGCAGTTTGAGACGGGGGGGGAAGAATGACCAGTTCTTC.

This clonotype is termed medium-sized. The V gene is TRBV10-3, the J gene TRBJ1-5, with D uncertain. V dropped 0 bases and J dropped 2 bases, with 11 bases sitting between them. Germline loops: CDR1 ENHRY, CDR2 SYGVKD. CDR3 length equals 16 residues. The CDR3 DNA reads TGTGCCATCAGTGAGTCGAAGGGATACGGCAATCAGCCCCAGCATTTT. It yields the protein CAISESKGYGNQPQHF.

This clonotype ranks as medium-sized. This rearrangement joins TRBV7-9 to TRBJ2-7, with D perhaps matching TRBD2 (6 bases). The CDR3 consists of 16 residues. Looked up from germline, CDR1 is SEHNR and CDR2 is FQNEAQ (reference sequence). V lost 5 bases, J lost 2 bases, and 19 bases lay in between. The CDR3 loop reads CASSPNPAGGTYEQYF. For the CDR3, the DNA is TGTGCCAGCAGCCCCAATCCAGCGGGCGGGACCTACGAGCAGTACTTC.

This clonotype counts as medium-sized. The chain links TRBV9 to TRBJ2-2, with D possibly being TRBD2 (6 bases). Germline CDR1 SGDLS, CDR2 YYNGEE. The CDR3 loop spans 14 amino acids. Trimming removed 0 bases from V and 4 bases from J, with 7 bases in between. CDR3 protein: CASSVAGGTGELFF. CDR3 DNA sequence: TGTGCCAGCAGCGTAGCCGGGGGCACCGGGGAGCTGTTTTTT.

For this clonotype: A much bigger clone sits one base away, suggesting this may be a read error. V usage is TRBV30 and J usage is TRBJ1-1, with D perhaps TRBD1 (5 bases). V lost 5 bases and J lost 1, with 8 bases in between. This CDR3 has 12 residues. Germline V gives CDR1 GTSNPN, CDR2 SVGIG (reference sequence). The CDR3, as DNA: TGTGCCTGGGGGACGAGGAACACTGAAGCTTTCTTT. It encodes CAWGTRNTEAFF.

This clonotype is termed medium-sized. The chain uses TRBV18 and TRBJ1-4; the D gene is possibly TRBD1 (5 bases). The V gene lost 3 bases and the J gene lost 3 bases, with 11 bases spanning the gap. The germline CDR1 and CDR2 sequences are KGHSH and LQKENI. CDR3 length equals 15 residues. CDR3 protein: CASSPNKGPNEKLFF. The CDR3 DNA sequence: TGTGCCAGCTCACCTAATAAGGGGCCTAATGAAAAACTGTTTTTT.

By share, this clonotype ranks as medium-sized. The J gene is TRBJ1-2, the V gene TRBV12-3 or TRBV12-4; D call uncertain. Trimming shortened V by 5 bases and J by 6 bases, and 13 bases separated the two germline ends. CDR3 length: 13 residues. CDR3 DNA sequence: TGTGCCAGCAGTGGGCCCACAAGGGATGGCTACACCTTC. Protein product: CASSGPTRDGYTF.

The sample holds many counts of this clonotype. The J gene is TRBJ1-1, the V gene TRBV7-9; unclear D gene. V gave up 10 bases and J gave up 1 base, with 16 bases separating them. The length of the CDR3 is 14 residues. In germline, CDR1 is SEHNR, CDR2 FQNEAQ (reference sequence). The CDR3 DNA follows: TGTGCCACGGGGTGGGAAGACGGGAACACTGAAGCTTTCTTT. This gives the protein CATGWEDGNTEAFF. Drawing the rest from reference TRBV7-9 and TRBJ1-1, the complete variable domain is DTGVSQNPRHKITKRGQNVTFRCDPISEHNRLYWYRQTLGQGPEFLTYFQNEAQLEKSRLLSDRFSAERPKGSFSTLEIQRTEQGDSAMYLCATGWEDGNTEAFFGQGTRLTVV.

This clonotype was detected a few times. V gene TRBV4-2 combines with J gene TRBJ2-3, with 13 bases matching TRBD2. CDR1 is LGHNA, CDR2 YNFKEQ, per germline. This CDR3 has 17 residues. With V trimmed by 4 bases and J by 6 bases, 10 bases remained unmatched. The CDR3 DNA reads as TGTGCCAGCAGCCTAACGACTAGCGGGGGGCCTAAGGATACGCAGTATTTT. It yields the protein CASSLTTSGGPKDTQYF.

This clonotype was observed a few times. The chain has TRBV12-5 and TRBJ1-5; D is undetermined. The CDR3 totals 18 residues. V gave up 0 bases and J gave up 1 base, with 16 bases separating them. The V gene's germline CDR1 is LGHNT and CDR2 FRNRAP. As DNA, the CDR3 is TGTGCTAGTGGTTTGGTAGAGGCAGGTATTACGAGCAATCAGCCCCAGCATTTT. It yields the protein CASGLVEAGITSNQPQHF. Complete variable domain (other parts from reference TRBV12-5 and TRBJ1-5): DARVTQTPRHKVTEMGQEVTMRCQPILGHNTVFWYRQTMMQGLELLAYFRNRAPLDDSGMPKDRFSAEMPDATLATLKIQPSEPRDSAVYFCASGLVEAGITSNQPQHFGDGTRLSIL.

This clonotype is medium-sized by share. This sequence joins TRBV5-1 and TRBJ2-3; the match to TRBD2 covers 7 bases. Germline-derived CDR1 and CDR2 are SGHRS and YFSETQ. The CDR3 sequence is 15 residues long. V trimming: 0 bases; J trimming: 1 base; junction bases outside the gene matches: 2. CDR3 coding DNA: TGCGCCAGCAGCTTGGCGGCGGGGGGCACAGATACGCAGTATTTT. It is translated as CASSLAAGGTDTQYF.

In its sample, this clonotype was seen many times. This chain uses TRBV4-2 with TRBJ2-2, with 8 bases identical to TRBD2. CDR1 is LGHNA and CDR2 is YNFKEQ in the germline V gene. This CDR3 spans 17 amino acids. The J segment lost 4 bases and the V segment lost 1 base, leaving 8 bases of the junction unmatched. The CDR3 DNA follows: TGTGCCAGCAGCCAAGTCCCCTTCGGGGGGGGCACCGGGGAGCTGTTTTTT. It specifies CASSQVPFGGGTGELFF.

The chain carries TRBV5-1 and TRBJ2-5; tentatively, D is TRBD2 (5 bases). This CDR3 is 14 amino acids long. Germline CDR1 is SGHRS and CDR2 is YFSETQ. The ends were cut back, 1 base at V and 2 bases at J, with 9 bases in the middle. This CDR3 reads CASSLMGAQETQYF. CDR3 coding DNA: TGCGCCAGCAGCTTGATGGGAGCACAAGAGACCCAGTACTTC.